The rows below give T cell receptor beta chains drawn from one sample of a study of T cells in Graves' hyperthyroidism and ophthalmopathy. TCRdb redid the calling of the multiplex PCR reads with MiXCR, one entry per CDR3 protein. Of about 560,000 distinct CDR3 sequences listed, 15% to 19% are singletons. The material sequenced was blood. The receptor set was obtained from a young woman with Graves' hyperthyroidism. Each CDR3 is given without its conserved first and last residue.

TRBJ1-1	TRBV30	AWSVAGMNTEAF
TRBJ1-4	TRBV20-1	SARVRTGGEKLF
TRBJ1-4	TRBV28	ASSFSGQTNEKLF
TRBJ2-7	TRBV4-2	ASSTTSVSSYEQY
TRBJ2-5	TRBV20-1	SAQGRGRGPETQY
TRBJ2-7	TRBV3-1	ASSQAGGDEQY
TRBJ2-5	TRBV18	ASSRRDWNQETQY
TRBJ2-7	TRBV12-5	ASGPQWGSYEQY
TRBJ2-1	TRBV11-2	ASSLERVTYNEQF
TRBJ2-5	TRBV5-5	ASSPRTQGRETQY
TRBJ2-6	TRBV6-1	ASLAAVGANVLT
TRBJ2-3	TRBV5-1	ASSSASRGGKSTDTQY
TRBJ2-7	TRBV5-1	ASSLGGTGGNYEQY
TRBJ1-1	TRBV9	ASTEQLNTEAF
TRBJ1-5	TRBV28	ASSWGTDSNQPQH
TRBJ1-1	TRBV28	ASSFSGRAPSF
TRBJ2-3	TRBV27	ASSEGRIRPDTQY
TRBJ1-2	TRBV28	ASSLVRGADGYT
TRBJ1-1	TRBV27	ASSLARMNTEAF
TRBJ2-5	TRBV6-1	ASSSSREGLETQY
TRBJ2-1	TRBV9	ASSVLAGTNEQF
TRBJ2-7	TRBV2	ASSLDRAPFSYEQY
TRBJ2-7	TRBV10-3	AISEPSSEQY
TRBJ2-7	TRBV27	ASSIQPGLNEQY
TRBJ2-2	TRBV24-1	ATSDLPGSTTGELF
TRBJ1-1	TRBV4-1	ASSQVGVWSEAF
TRBJ2-1	TRBV28	ASSFFLAYNEQF